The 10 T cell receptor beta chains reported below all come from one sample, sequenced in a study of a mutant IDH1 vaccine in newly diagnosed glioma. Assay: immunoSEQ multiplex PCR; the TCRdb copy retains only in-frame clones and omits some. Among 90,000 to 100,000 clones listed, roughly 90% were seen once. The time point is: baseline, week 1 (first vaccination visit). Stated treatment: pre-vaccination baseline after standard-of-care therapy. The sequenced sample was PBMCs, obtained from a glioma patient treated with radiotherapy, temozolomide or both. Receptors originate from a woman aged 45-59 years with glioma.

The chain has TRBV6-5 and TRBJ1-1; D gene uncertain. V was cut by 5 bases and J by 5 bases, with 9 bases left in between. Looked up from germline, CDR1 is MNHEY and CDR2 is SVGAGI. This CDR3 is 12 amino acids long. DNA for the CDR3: TGTGCCAGCAGTAACGGACCGACTGAAGCTTTCTTT. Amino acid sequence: CASSNGPTEAFF.

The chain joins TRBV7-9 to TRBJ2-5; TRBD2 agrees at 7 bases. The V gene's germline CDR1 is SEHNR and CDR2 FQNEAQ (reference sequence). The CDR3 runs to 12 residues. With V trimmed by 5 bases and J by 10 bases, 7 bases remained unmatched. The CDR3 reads CASSPLWGGQYF. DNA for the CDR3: TGTGCCAGCAGCCCGTTGTGGGGGGGCCAGTACTTC.

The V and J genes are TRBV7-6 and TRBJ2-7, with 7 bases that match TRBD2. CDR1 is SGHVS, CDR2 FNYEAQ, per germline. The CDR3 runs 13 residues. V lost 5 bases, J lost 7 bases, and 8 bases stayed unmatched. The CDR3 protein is CASSPRDGREQYF. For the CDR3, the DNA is TGTGCCAGCAGCCCGAGGGACGGGAGGGAGCAGTACTTC.

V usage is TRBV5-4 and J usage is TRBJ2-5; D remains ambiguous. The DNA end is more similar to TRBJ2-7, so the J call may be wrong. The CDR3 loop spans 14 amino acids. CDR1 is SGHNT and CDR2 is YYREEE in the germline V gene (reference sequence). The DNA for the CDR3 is TGTGCCAGCAGCCGCGACTGGGTTTTAAGCGAGCAGTACTTC. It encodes CASSRDWVLSEQYF.

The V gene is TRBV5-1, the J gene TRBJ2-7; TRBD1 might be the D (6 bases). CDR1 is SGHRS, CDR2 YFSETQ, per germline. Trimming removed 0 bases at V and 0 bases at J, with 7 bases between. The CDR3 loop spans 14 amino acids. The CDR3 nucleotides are TGCGCCAGCAGCTTGGGCAGGGGCTCCTACGAGCAGTACTTC. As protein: CASSLGRGSYEQYF.

DNA of the CDR3: TGCGCCAGCAGCCCCCCACGGACGGATACGCAGTATTTT. This sequence encodes CASSPPRTDTQYF. The rearrangement links TRBV5-1 to TRBJ2-3, with D unresolved. The CDR3 spans 13 residues. Germline CDR1 SGHRS, CDR2 YFSETQ. Trimming removed 4 bases from V and 6 bases from J, with 12 bases in between.

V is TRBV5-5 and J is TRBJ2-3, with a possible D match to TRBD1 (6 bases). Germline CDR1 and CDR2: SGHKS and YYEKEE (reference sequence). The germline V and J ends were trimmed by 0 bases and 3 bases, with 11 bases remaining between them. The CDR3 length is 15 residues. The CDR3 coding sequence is TGTGCCAGCAGCTTGGGCAGGGGCGTTACAGATACGCAGTATTTT. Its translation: CASSLGRGVTDTQYF.

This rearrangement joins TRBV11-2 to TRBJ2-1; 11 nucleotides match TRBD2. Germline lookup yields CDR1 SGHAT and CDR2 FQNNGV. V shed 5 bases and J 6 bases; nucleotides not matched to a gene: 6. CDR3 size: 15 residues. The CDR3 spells CASSPIAGGGNEQFF. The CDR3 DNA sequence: TGTGCCAGCAGCCCTATAGCGGGAGGGGGCAATGAGCAGTTCTTC.

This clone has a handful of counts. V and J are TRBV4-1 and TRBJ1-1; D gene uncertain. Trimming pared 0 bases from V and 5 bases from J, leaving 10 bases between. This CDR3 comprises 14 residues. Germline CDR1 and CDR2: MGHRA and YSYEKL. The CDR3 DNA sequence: TGCGCCAGCAGCCAAGATTGGGGAGAGACTGAAGCTTTCTTT. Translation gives CASSQDWGETEAFF.

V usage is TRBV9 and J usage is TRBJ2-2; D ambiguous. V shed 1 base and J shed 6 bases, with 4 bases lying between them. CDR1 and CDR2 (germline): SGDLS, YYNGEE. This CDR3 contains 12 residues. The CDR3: CASSVRAGELFF. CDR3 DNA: TGTGCCAGCAGCGTAAGGGCCGGGGAGCTGTTTTTT.